This is a list of T cell receptor beta chains from one sample in a study of blood T cell repertoires in COVID-19. The data were produced by immunoSEQ multiplex PCR, yet TCRdb's version contains in-frame clones alone and is incomplete. Of approximately 230,000 clones detected, 84% appear once; the ten largest clones hold about 20%. Material: peripheral blood. The receptors originated from a man under 40 with active or convalescent COVID-19. CDR3s include the opening cysteine and the closing phenylalanine or tryptophan. The D gene is left open where the match is weak. Clone size is shown for a subset of rows, as once, few, many or a class of expanded clone.

j_call	v_call	d_call	clone_size	cdr3_nt	cdr3_aa
TRBJ2-7	TRBV7-9	TRBD1	-	TGTGCCAGCAGCCGCGGGGACAGGGAAGGCCTCGAGCAGTACTTC	CASSRGDREGLEQYF
TRBJ2-3	TRBV7-2	-	-	TGTGCCAGCAGCTCCCAGGGATCTAGCACAGATACGCAGTATTTT	CASSSQGSSTDTQYF
TRBJ1-6	TRBV6-2/TRBV6-3	TRBD1	-	TGTGCCAGCAGTTTACTCCGGACAGGAGCTGCACCCCTCCACTTT	CASSLLRTGAAPLHF
TRBJ1-3	TRBV3-1/TRBV3-2	TRBD1	-	TGTGCCAGCAGCCTACAGGGGGCTGGAAACACCATATATTTT	CASSLQGAGNTIYF
TRBJ1-6	TRBV5-4	-	few	TGTGCCAGCAGCTTGGGCGGGGGTTCACCCCTCCACTTT	CASSLGGGSPLHF
TRBJ2-1	TRBV5-5	-	-	TGTGCCAGCAGCCGGATCGACAGCTCCTACAATGAGCAGTTCTTC	CASSRIDSSYNEQFF
TRBJ1-1	TRBV30	TRBD1	-	TGTGCCTGGAAGGGGGCTCCGGTGAACACTGAAGCTTTCTTT	CAWKGAPVNTEAFF
TRBJ1-3	TRBV19	-	once	TGTGCCAGTAGTGCACTCGCCGCCATATATTTT	CASSALAAIYF
TRBJ2-6	TRBV6-5	TRBD1	-	TGTGCCAGCAGACAGGGGGTTACTGGGGCCAACGTCCTGACTTTC	CASRQGVTGANVLTF
TRBJ1-1	TRBV19	-	-	TGTGCCAGTAGTATCGGGAGGGATGGAACTGAAGCTTTCTTT	CASSIGRDGTEAFF
TRBJ1-6	TRBV14	TRBD1	-	TGTGCCAGCAGTCGGGACAGAGTAAATAATTCACCCCTCCACTTT	CASSRDRVNNSPLHF
TRBJ2-3	TRBV5-1	-	-	TGCGCCAGCAGACCGGTAACCTCTAGCACAGATACGCAGTATTTT	CASRPVTSSTDTQYF
TRBJ2-6	TRBV27	TRBD2	few	TGTGCCAGCAGTACCGACCGGGAGGGAGGGGCCAACGTCCTGACTTTC	CASSTDREGGANVLTF
TRBJ1-5	TRBV3-1/TRBV3-2	TRBD1	-	TGTGCCAGCAGCCAAGGAATTACGGGACAGGGCCCTAAGCCCCAGCATTTT	CASSQGITGQGPKPQHF
TRBJ2-5	TRBV5-5	-	once	TGTGCCAGCAGAATCAACCAAGAGACCCAGTACTTC	CASRINQETQYF
TRBJ1-1	TRBV3-1/TRBV3-2	TRBD1	-	TGTGCCAGCAGCCAAGATTACAACAGGGGGACTGAAGCTTTCTTT	CASSQDYNRGTEAFF
TRBJ1-4	TRBV7-8	TRBD1	-	TGTGCCAGCAGCCCCCAGGGGGGATTAAAACTGTTTTTT	CASSPQGGLKLFF
TRBJ1-3	TRBV5-1	-	-	TGCGCCAGCAGCTTGGTTACAGGGTTCTCTGGAAACACCATATATTTT	CASSLVTGFSGNTIYF
TRBJ1-1	TRBV7-6	TRBD1	few	TGTGCCAGCAGCTCGGGACAGGGACACACTGAAGCTTTCTTT	CASSSGQGHTEAFF
TRBJ1-3	TRBV15	-	-	TGTGCCACCAGCAGAGATCGCACTCTAGGTGACTCTGGAAACACCATATATTTT	CATSRDRTLGDSGNTIYF
TRBJ2-7	TRBV30	TRBD1	-	TGTGCCTGGAGCGGAGGACAGGGTGACGAGCAGTACTTC	CAWSGGQGDEQYF
TRBJ2-7	TRBV4-2	TRBD2	once	TGTGCCAGCAGCCTTCAGACTAGCGGAACCTCCTACGAGCAGTACTTC	CASSLQTSGTSYEQYF
TRBJ1-2	TRBV4-3	-	-	TGCGCCAGCAGCCAAGATATTCCAGGAGGCTACACCTTC	CASSQDIPGGYTF
TRBJ1-1	TRBV3-1/TRBV3-2	-	-	TGTGCCAGCAGCCAAGCACGGGGGGGGCCAAACACTGAAGCTTTCTTT	CASSQARGGPNTEAFF
TRBJ2-3	TRBV14	TRBD2	-	TGTGCCAGCAGCCGGGGTAGCGGGGGGACTACGGATACGCAGTATTTT	CASSRGSGGTTDTQYF
TRBJ2-1	TRBV18	TRBD2	-	TGTGCCAGCTCACTATCCGGGACTAGCGGTGGTGAGCAGTTCTTC	CASSLSGTSGGEQFF
TRBJ1-5	TRBV19	TRBD1	-	TGTGCCAGCTTGGGGACAGGGGCTTATCAGCCCCAGCATTTT	CASLGTGAYQPQHF
TRBJ1-4	TRBV28	-	-	TGTGCCAGCAGTTTCGGGGGTCTTAATGAAAAACTGTTTTTT	CASSFGGLNEKLFF
TRBJ2-2	TRBV5-4	TRBD1	-	TGTGCCAGCAGCTTGGCTCCGGGACAGGGGGCTGCCGGGGAGCTGTTTTTT	CASSLAPGQGAAGELFF
TRBJ1-4	TRBV28	TRBD1	-	TGTGCCAGCAGAGGGACAGGCTCAGAAAAACTGTTTTTT	CASRGTGSEKLFF
TRBJ2-1	TRBV10-3	-	once	TGTGCCATCAGTGAGTCGGGAGCTTTCTGGGAGCAGTTCTTC	CAISESGAFWEQFF
TRBJ2-2	TRBV7-6	-	-	TGTGCCAGCAGCCTCCGGTGGGGGGAGCTGTTTTTT	CASSLRWGELFF
TRBJ2-1	TRBV6-6	TRBD2	-	TGTGCCACCCTATTAGGACTAGCGGGAGACACTGAGCAGTTCTTC	CATLLGLAGDTEQFF
TRBJ1-4	TRBV19	TRBD1	-	TGTGCCAGTAGTATGGTTCTGCCACAGGGGGCGGGTGCAACTAATGAAAAACTGTTTTTT	CASSMVLPQGAGATNEKLFF
TRBJ2-2	TRBV19	TRBD1	-	TGTGCCAGTAGAACTTCGCAGGGGGCGGCCGGGGAGCTGTTTTTT	CASRTSQGAAGELFF
TRBJ1-6	TRBV5-6	TRBD1	once	TGTGCCAGCAGCGACGAAGACAGGGGGTGGCATTCACCCCTCCACTTT	CASSDEDRGWHSPLHF
TRBJ2-2	TRBV5-6	TRBD1	once	TGTGCCAGCAGCTTGGCCAGGGGGCTGAACACCGGGGAGCTGTTTTTT	CASSLARGLNTGELFF
TRBJ1-4	TRBV27	-	-	TGTGCCAGCAGTTTAAGGAGTGGAATAAATGAAAAACTGTTTTTT	CASSLRSGINEKLFF
TRBJ2-3	TRBV6-5	-	-	TGTGCCAGCAGCCGGGACACCGCGAAGAATACGCAGTATTTT	CASSRDTAKNTQYF
TRBJ1-5	TRBV19	TRBD1	-	TGTGCCAGTACTGGACAGGGGGCTGGGCAGCCCCAGCATTTT	CASTGQGAGQPQHF
TRBJ1-2	TRBV28	-	-	TGTGCCAGCAGTTTATTGATAGCCGGGAAAGGCCTGAATGCTAACTATGGCTACACCTTC	CASSLLIAGKGLNANYGYTF
TRBJ1-1	TRBV28	-	-	TGTGCCAGCAGTTTCGCGGGGAAAACTGAAGCTTTCTTT	CASSFAGKTEAFF
TRBJ2-1	TRBV3-1/TRBV3-2	TRBD2	-	TGTGCCAGCAGCCAAGATTGGAGCGGGGGCTCCTACAATGAGCAGTTCTTC	CASSQDWSGGSYNEQFF